The 14 T cell receptor beta chains listed next were all sequenced from one sample in a study of shared clonotypes between healthy human individuals. Repertoires were generated with immunoSEQ multiplex PCR, while TCRdb's copy carries only in-frame clones and drops some. In the table there are 2 million to 3 million clones, over 85% of which are singletons. Sequenced sample: naive CD4+ T cells from PBMCs. Subset specified: CD45RA+ positively selected. These receptors all come from a young man in good health. Some clones in this sample may be carry-over from other donors' samples.

The J gene is TRBJ2-7, the V gene TRBV7-2, with TRBD1 matching 7 bases. The ends lost 5 bases at V and 3 bases at J; junction bases unmatched: 10. The CDR3 extends over 15 amino acids. From germline, CDR1 is SGHTA and CDR2 FQGNSA. DNA for the CDR3: TGTGCCAGCAGCCTAAGACAGGGATCACTCTACGAGCAGTACTTC. Amino acid sequence: CASSLRQGSLYEQYF.

V and J are TRBV7-3 and TRBJ2-1, with 12 positions matching TRBD2. The CDR3 contains 18 residues. Unmatched junction bases numbered 7, after V lost 4 bases and J lost 0 bases. The germline V gene has CDR1 SGHTA and CDR2 FQGTGA. CDR3 region: CASSSWTSGTPSYNEQFF. The CDR3 region has the DNA TGTGCCAGCAGCTCTTGGACTAGCGGGACCCCCTCCTACAATGAGCAGTTCTTC.

This chain uses TRBV5-1 with TRBJ2-5; TRBD2 matches 7 bases. The J call is doubtful: the DNA matches TRBJ2-7 better. This CDR3 is 14 amino acids long. The germline V gene encodes CDR1 SGHRS and CDR2 YFSETQ. Written as DNA, the CDR3 is TGCGCCAGCAGCCCGGGGACGGGGGGATACGAGCAGTACTTC. Encoded protein: CASSPGTGGYEQYF.

This clone was counted a single time. The V and J genes are TRBV18 and TRBJ2-7; no clear D gene. This CDR3 is 14 amino acids long. V shed 1 base and J shed 0 bases, with 7 bases lying between them. Germline values: CDR1 KGHSH, CDR2 LQKENI. This chain's CDR3 is CASSPRSSSYEQYF. CDR3 nucleotide sequence: TGTGCCAGCTCACCACGGAGCAGCTCCTACGAGCAGTACTTC.

This clone appeared a single time. The sample has other DNA sequences that encode this CDR3 too. The chain is built from TRBV29-1 and TRBJ2-3; TRBD2 agrees at 11 bases. J gave up 0 bases and V 7 bases, and 3 bases lay outside the gene matches. This CDR3 comprises 14 residues. Looked up from germline, CDR1 is SQVTM and CDR2 is ANQGSEA. This CDR3 is CSAGTSGSTDTQYF. CDR3 sequence (DNA): TGCAGCGCTGGGACTAGCGGAAGCACAGATACGCAGTATTTT.

The chain links TRBV6-6 to TRBJ2-7; D remains ambiguous. Germline values: CDR1 MNHNY, CDR2 SVGAGI (reference sequence). Between the trimmed V and J ends, which lost 0 bases and 2 bases, there was a span of 8 bases. The CDR3 extends over 14 amino acids. Here the CDR3 reads CASSYSLGTYEQYF. CDR3 bases: TGTGCCAGCAGTTACTCGCTAGGGACCTACGAGCAGTACTTC.

This clone was counted once. The J gene is TRBJ2-7, the V gene TRBV29-1, with a possible D match to TRBD1 (6 bases). This CDR3 is 18 amino acids long. Trimming took off 1 base at V and 0 bases at J, with 22 bases between the two ends. The germline V gene has CDR1 SQVTM and CDR2 ANQGSEA. The CDR3 region has the DNA TGCAGCGTTGAAGGCGAAAGGGGGAAACAGGACGACTCCTACGAGCAGTACTTC. Amino acids: CSVEGERGKQDDSYEQYF.

The gene calls are TRBV7-2 and TRBJ2-4; TRBD1 is a possible D gene (5 bases). CDR3 size: 16 residues. From germline, CDR1 is SGHTA and CDR2 FQGNSA. Trimming shortened V by 1 base and J by 2 bases, and 12 bases separated the two germline ends. The CDR3 is CASSLELGAPKNIQYF. DNA of the CDR3: TGTGCCAGCAGCTTAGAATTAGGGGCACCCAAAAACATTCAGTACTTC. Full variable domain (outside the CDR3, taken from reference TRBV7-2 and TRBJ2-4): GAGVSQSPSNKVTEKGKDVELRCDPISGHTALYWYRQSLGQGLEFLIYFQGNSAPDKSGLPSDRFSAERTGGSVSTLTIQRTQQEDSAVYLCASSLELGAPKNIQYFGAGTRLSVL.

This chain uses TRBV11-2 with TRBJ2-4, with D hard to call. CDR3 length: 11 amino acids. Germline assignment: CDR1 SGHAT and CDR2 FQNNGV. Trimming took 3 bases from V and 10 from J, leaving 7 bases between them. CDR3 DNA sequence: TGTGCCAGCAGCTTCGCCGGGATTCAGTACTTC. Translating it yields CASSFAGIQYF.

This chain uses TRBV7-6 with TRBJ2-7; 9 nucleotides agree with TRBD1. V lost 5 bases to trimming and J lost 3 bases; unmatched junction nucleotides: 11. CDR3 length: 16 residues. CDR1 and CDR2 from the germline V gene are SGHVS and FNYEAQ. As DNA, the CDR3 is TGTGCCAGCAGCCTCGGACAGGGGAGGACGGGCTACGAGCAGTACTTC. It is translated as CASSLGQGRTGYEQYF.

The chain employs TRBV7-2 and TRBJ2-3; 9 bases match TRBD2. Unmatched junction bases numbered 9, after V lost 10 bases and J lost 4 bases. The CDR3 sequence is 14 residues long. Germline CDR1 is SGHTA and CDR2 is FQGNSA. The CDR3 bases are TGTGCCAAGGGGGCTAGCGGGACCTCAGATACGCAGTATTTT. This encodes CAKGASGTSDTQYF.

This clone was detected only once. V usage is TRBV10-3 and J usage is TRBJ2-7; 7 positions match TRBD1. The CDR3 loop spans 13 amino acids. Germline V gene data show CDR1 as ENHRY and CDR2 as SYGVKD. V dropped 6 bases and J dropped 2; count of bases not matched to a gene: 4. The DNA for the CDR3 is TGTGCCATCAGGCAGGGACAGACCTACGAGCAGTACTTC. Protein: CAIRQGQTYEQYF.

Here the CDR3 reads CASSVSWGGSYNEQFF. As DNA, the CDR3 is TGTGCCAGCAGTGTATCCTGGGGGGGCTCCTACAATGAGCAGTTCTTC. The V call is TRBV25-1, the J call TRBJ2-1; 7 positions agree with TRBD2. J was trimmed by 0 bases and V by 4 bases; bases with no gene match: 6. The germline CDR1 and CDR2 sequences are MGHDK and SYGVNS. This CDR3 has 16 amino acids.

The rearrangement uses TRBV28 and TRBJ1-5; no definite D call. Germline values: CDR1 MDHEN, CDR2 SYDVKM. CDR3 length: 13 amino acids. V was shortened by 10 bases and J by 3 bases, with 13 bases between the two germline ends. CDR3 region: CAIGRGVNQPQHF. CDR3 nucleotides: TGTGCCATAGGTCGAGGAGTCAATCAGCCCCAGCATTTT.